This T cell receptor (beta chain) appears in the sequencing data of a study of monozygotic twins with cystic fibrosis (dated by TCRdb to the early 2020s). In the study overall: About 3.1 micrograms of fragmented DNA went through around 14 PCR cycles to produce barcoded libraries. Twins were ranked among around 990 cohort participants for weight-for-height and FEVPerc (FEV1 disease centile) on the day of blood sampling. To gauge how much genetics shapes V and J gene usage, the researchers compared TCR beta repertoires both within and across 16 monozygotic twin pairs who have cystic fibrosis. The cohort included ten female and six male twin pairs, mostly children and adolescents, aged roughly 2.0 to 36.4 years with a median of approximately 8.9 years. Data for three of the twin pairs had been reported previously in another context.

What the study reported, not specific to this receptor: The cohort was small, and no association was found between shared CDR3 numbers and age, concordance or disease severity. Monozygotic CF twin pairs shared significantly more nucleotide-identical clonotypes within each pair than unrelated CF individuals shared with one another (P = 0.000026, Mann-Whitney). The greatest similarity to the co-twin was observed for V gene usage in 13 of 16 pairs and for J usage in 8 of 16 pairs, which suggested genetic constraints. Simpson clonality was generally low (median approximately 0.0095), suggesting a naive-dominated repertoire, with higher clonality in the most severely affected patients.

The twin pairs came from the European Cystic Fibrosis Twin and Sibling Study Cohort, which recruited patients from over a hundred CF clinics across 14 European countries. Zygosity and CFTR genotype were verified in-house, and zygosity was tested by multiplex PCR of nine short tandem repeat loci. Peripheral blood was sampled from each twin, with clinical parameters recorded on the day of blood sampling. Phenol/chloroform extraction was used to isolate genomic DNA from peripheral blood cells, and the DNA was then kept in TE buffer at 4 degrees C. Sequences GTSNPN (CDR1) and SVGIG (CDR2) are obtained from the germline V gene (reference sequence). The CDR3 runs 14 residues from the cysteine to the phenylalanine. Of all the DNA, just the CDR3 is kept, 42 bases in frame from base 1. V lost 5 bases and J lost 5 bases; the stretch between them is 13 bases long. TCR beta CDR3 regions were amplified by multiplex PCR using the immunoSEQ immune profiling system, following the manufacturer's instructions. Sequencing was performed on an Illumina NextSeq system. The authors' pipeline ran thus. Sequence data were processed on the immunoSEQ Analyzer platform, and clonality was computed as the square root of Simpson's index of productive rearrangements. Similarity in V and J usage was quantified by Jensen-Shannon distance, and CDR3 generation probabilities were calculated with OLGA. Shared CDR3 sequences were searched in the immuneACCESS database (August 2020) and in VDJdb (December 2020). TCRdb mirrors the immuneACCESS table, restricted to in-frame sequences. Some clones are absent from its copies; in checked studies, under half trace to an unresolved V gene, and the reason for the others is unknown. V and J calls and clone size come straight from that table; D and trimming were deduced from the DNA. The sample table shows 15,000 to 20,000 clones, and nearly 98% are seen once. Of the sample, approximately 2% falls within the top ten clones.

As to this clone: No antigen is known for it. No per-base quality is available; no much larger clone lies one base away.

Sequencing was performed on blood. The chain employs TRBV30 and TRBJ1-6, with a tentative D gene TRBD1 over 5 matching bases. The sequence came from a woman in her twenties or thirties with cystic fibrosis. The DNA reads as follows: TGTGCCTGGGGCCCAACAGGCAATAATTCACCCCTCCACTTT. This translates into CAWGPTGNNSPLHF.